These 15 T cell receptor beta chains were all obtained from the same sample, sequenced in a study of vaccination and CD4 T cells after COVID-19. For these receptors, no antigen is known. Oncomine TCR Beta short-read sequencing was applied to DNA from cultured CD4+ T cells. Via MiXCR, TCRdb re-called the PCR reads, giving one row per CDR3 protein. The profile shows more than 15,000 distinct CDR3 sequences, more than 20% of them singletons. Noted treatment: roughly nine-day PBMC culture with coronavirus spike peptide pools or control peptides (ViraFEST assay). Sequenced input: cultured CD4+ T cells from blood. Source of these receptors: a human donor with COVID-19.

In this sample, this clonotype turned up a few times. The chain combines TRBV6-5 with TRBJ1-2; D unclear. CDR1 and CDR2 (germline): MNHEY, SVGAGI. This CDR3 is 12 amino acids long. Trimming shortened V by 0 bases and J by 5 bases, and 4 bases separated the two germline ends. CDR3 loop: CASSYSGYGYTF. CDR3 nucleotide sequence: TGTGCCAGCAGTTACTCAGGGTATGGCTACACCTTC.

This clonotype has only a few counts. This chain's CDR3 is CASSSPDRAAETQYF. In DNA form, the CDR3 reads TGCGCCAGCAGCTCTCCCGACAGGGCGGCCGAGACCCAGTACTTC. The chain recombines TRBV4-1 with TRBJ2-5; 7 bases are a match to TRBD1. Germline V gene sequence: CDR1 MGHRA, CDR2 YSYEKL. This CDR3 has 15 residues. Losses at the gene ends were 5 bases for V and 5 bases for J; bases not matched to a gene: 11.

The CDR3 nucleotides read TGCAGCGTCCGGGACAACTTTAATCAGCCCCAGCATTTT. Its translation: CSVRDNFNQPQHF. The V gene is TRBV29-1, the J gene TRBJ1-5; D is perhaps TRBD1 (6 bases). The CDR3 totals 13 residues. Deletions cut 6 bases from V and 4 bases from J, with 13 bases between. Germline CDR1 SQVTM, CDR2 ANQGSEA.

The chain combines TRBV7-2 with TRBJ2-7; D perhaps matches TRBD2 (5 bases). The germline gives CDR1 SGHTA, CDR2 FQGNSA. The V and J ends lost 3 bases and 2 bases respectively, with 8 bases between them. The CDR3 runs 13 residues. As DNA, the CDR3 is TGTGCCAGCAGCTTTACCGGGGCCTACGAGCAGTACTTC. Residues: CASSFTGAYEQYF.

This chain uses TRBV24-1 with TRBJ2-3; D is ambiguous. CDR3 length: 17 residues. CDR1 KGHDR and CDR2 SFDVKD come from the germline V gene. V lost 4 bases and J 2 bases, leaving 18 bases between the germline ends. The CDR3 region is CATSDPDRTPFTDTQYF. In DNA form, the CDR3 reads TGTGCCACCAGTGACCCGGACCGCACCCCATTCACAGATACGCAGTATTTT.

This clonotype appeared a single time. The chain is built from TRBV28 and TRBJ1-3; 12 bases agree with TRBD1. This CDR3 has 18 amino acids. Looked up from germline, CDR1 is MDHEN and CDR2 is SYDVKM. Trimming cost V 4 bases and J 3 bases; bases outside gene matches: 10. The CDR3, as DNA: TGTGCCAGCAGTTCTCGGGACAGGGGGCGAAAAGGTGGAAACACCATATATTTT. Amino acid sequence: CASSSRDRGRKGGNTIYF.

The chain combines TRBV5-6 with TRBJ2-5; D possibly corresponds to TRBD2 (7 bases). The length of the CDR3 is 13 residues. Germline assignment: CDR1 SGHDT and CDR2 YYEEEE. The ends were cut back, 4 bases at V and 4 bases at J, with 11 bases in the middle. In DNA form, the CDR3 reads TGTGCCAGCAGCGTGAGGGGGGGAGAGACCCAGTACTTC. It translates to CASSVRGGETQYF.

Details on this clonotype: Its ends do not fully match the called genes, so a read error is possible. The rearrangement uses TRBV7-7 and TRBJ2-3; the D gene is possibly TRBD2 (5 bases). The V gene's germline CDR1 is SSHAT and CDR2 FNYEAQ (reference sequence). CDR3 length equals 13 residues. The CDR3 coding sequence is TGTGCTAGCAGCTCCGGCGGGTCAGATACGCAGTATTTT. Protein product: CASSSGGSDTQYF.

This clonotype occurred a few times. The chain links TRBV20-1 to TRBJ2-5, with a tentative D call TRBD1 (6 bases). CDR3 length: 15 residues. V was cut by 3 bases and J by 5 bases, with 19 bases left in between. Germline CDR1 DFQATT, CDR2 SNEGSKA (reference sequence). The DNA of the CDR3 is TGCAGTGCTAGTAGGGGTTCGTCAGGGGCTGAGACCCAGTACTTC. It codes for CSASRGSSGAETQYF.

This clonotype was counted between two and nine times. The chain combines TRBV7-9 with TRBJ2-3, with TRBD2 matching over 8 bases. The junction had 5 bases not matched to a gene; V was cut back by 5 bases and J by 4 bases. The CDR3 runs 14 residues. CDR1 and CDR2 from the germline V gene are SEHNR and FQNEAQ (reference sequence). CDR3 coding DNA: TGTGCCAGCAGCAAAGCGGGGGAAGCAGATACGCAGTATTTT. This sequence encodes CASSKAGEADTQYF.

The CDR3 sequence: CASSLGTGTGWDQPQHF. The CDR3 DNA follows: TGCGCCAGCAGCTTGGGGACCGGGACAGGTTGGGATCAGCCCCAGCATTTT. The chain has TRBV5-1 and TRBJ1-5; 8 nucleotides agree with TRBD1. Germline V lookup: CDR1 SGHRS, CDR2 YFSETQ. The CDR3 sequence is 17 residues long. V lost 0 bases to trimming and J lost 5 bases; unmatched junction nucleotides: 10.

The chain combines TRBV20-1 with TRBJ2-2, with 9 bases aligning to TRBD2. CDR1 DFQATT and CDR2 SNEGSKA come from the germline V gene (reference sequence). V was clipped by 2 bases and J by 5 bases; unmatched bases: 12. This CDR3 spans 17 amino acids. The CDR3 protein is CSARNGAGGLLTGELFF. For the CDR3, the DNA is TGCAGTGCTAGAAACGGGGCGGGGGGGCTCCTAACCGGGGAGCTGTTTTTT.

The V and J genes are TRBV12-3 or TRBV12-4 and TRBJ1-5, with D unresolved. The CDR3 consists of 15 residues. Trimming left V 4 bases short and J 6 bases short, with 16 bases between. CDR3 nucleotide sequence: TGTGCCAGCAGTTCTAGGAACGGGCCGGGTCAGCCCCAGCATTTT. Translation: CASSSRNGPGQPQHF.

This rearrangement joins TRBV28 to TRBJ1-6; D unresolved. This CDR3 is built from 12 residues. CDR1 is MDHEN, CDR2 SYDVKM, per germline. V was shortened by 7 bases and J by 7 bases, with 8 bases between the two germline ends. The CDR3 loop reads CASNLGNSPLHF. In DNA, the CDR3 is TGTGCCAGCAATTTGGGGAATTCACCCCTCCACTTT.

The chain couples TRBV2 to TRBJ2-5; D not certain. There are 13 residues in the CDR3. The V end lost 6 bases, the J end lost 5 bases, and 13 bases lay between the germline ends. CDR1 and CDR2 from the germline V gene are SNHLY and FYNNEI. The DNA of the CDR3 is TGTGCCAGCAGCGTGACATATTTCGAGACCCAGTACTTC. It yields the protein CASSVTYFETQYF.